The TCR beta chain under discussion was sequenced for a study of Graves' ophthalmopathy and Graves' hyperthyroidism. Overall study findings and caveats: In blood, most expanded thyroid clonotypes above 0.001 frequency were also detected. In predicting ophthalmopathy progression, the model reached around 65% sensitivity and 72% to 80% specificity.

Hyperthyroidism in these 18- to 65-year-old patients was newly diagnosed, lasting under 2 months. A note on this clonotype: Its antigen is unknown.

The CDR3 loop spans 16 amino acids. V lost 6 bases, J lost 5 bases, and 13 bases stayed unmatched. Germline V gene data show CDR1 as MNHEY and CDR2 as SVGAGI. Investigators amplified TCR beta CDR3 regions from RNA transcripts. Investigators did first-round RT-PCR with HTBI primers, then second-round multiplex PCR. TCRdb re-derived calls from the multiplex PCR reads in MiXCR, one entry per CDR3 protein. The sample includes 900,000 to 1,200,000 distinct CDR3 sequences, about 36% of them seen just once. The sequenced sample consisted of peripheral blood or thyroid tissue (not recorded which). The chain has TRBV6-5 and TRBJ1-1, with 9 bases that match TRBD1. This sequence originates from an adult man with Graves' hyperthyroidism. CDR3 in DNA: TGTGCCAGCAGCCACCGCGAGCCCGGGACAGGGACTGAAGCTTTCTTT. Its translation is CASSHREPGTGTEAFF.